The present T cell receptor beta chain was sequenced within a study of blood T cells in healthy people across ages. Study-wide results and limits: The study found more naive CD4+ cells and higher diversity in long-lived than aged donors.

The CDR3 is made up of 18 amino acids. The V and J ends lost 6 bases and 0 bases respectively, with 18 bases between them. Germline-derived CDR1 and CDR2 are MNHNS and SASEGT. Using a J-beta primer mix together with a sample-barcoded 5' primer, a second PCR was run for roughly 6 to 12 cycles. TCRdb redid the calling of the 5' RACE reads with MiXCR, one entry per CDR3 protein. In the table there are around 900,000 distinct CDR3 sequences, about 30% of which are singletons. As for this clonotype: Its target is not known.

The rearrangement uses TRBV6-1 and TRBJ1-6; no clear D. This sequence originates from a woman at least 80 years old in good health. The specimen was blood. The CDR3 here is CASRPRLTSRSYNSPLHF. The CDR3 DNA follows: TGTGCCAGCAGACCCAGGCTAACGTCTCGCTCCTATAATTCACCCCTCCACTTT.